The clone carrying this T cell receptor beta chain occurred a few times. What it binds is unknown. TCRdb re-called the reads with MiXCR, one entry per CDR3 protein. The sample shows about 770,000 distinct CDR3 sequences, 29% of them seen only once. Deletions cut 3 bases from V and 3 bases from J, with 12 bases between. Looked up from germline, CDR1 is MNHEY and CDR2 is SMNVEV (reference sequence). The CDR3 sequence is 15 residues long. The data belong to a study of T cell repertoires in cytomegalovirus infection. The sequenced sample was cultured CD8+ T cells from PBMCs, obtained from culture after CMV antigen stimulation. This clonotype was obtained from a human donor in good health (CMV status not recorded). Some clones in this sample may be carry-over from other donors' samples. This chain connects TRBV27 to TRBJ2-1; TRBD1 is a possible D gene (6 bases). CDR3 protein: CASSFVGGNYNEQFF. The CDR3, as DNA: TGTGCCAGCAGTTTCGTAGGGGGAAACTACAATGAGCAGTTCTTC.